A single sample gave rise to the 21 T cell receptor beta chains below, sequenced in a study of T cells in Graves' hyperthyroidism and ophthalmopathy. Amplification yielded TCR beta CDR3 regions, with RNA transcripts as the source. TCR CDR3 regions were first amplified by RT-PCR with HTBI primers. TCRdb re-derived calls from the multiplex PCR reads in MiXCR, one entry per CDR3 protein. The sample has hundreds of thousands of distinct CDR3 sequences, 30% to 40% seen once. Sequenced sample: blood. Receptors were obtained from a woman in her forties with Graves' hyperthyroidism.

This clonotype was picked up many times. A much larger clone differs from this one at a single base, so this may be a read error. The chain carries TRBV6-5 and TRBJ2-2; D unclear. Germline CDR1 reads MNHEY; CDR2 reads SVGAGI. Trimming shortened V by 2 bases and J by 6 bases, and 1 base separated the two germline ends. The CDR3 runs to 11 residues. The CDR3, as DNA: TGTGCCAGCAGTTACCCCGGGGAGCTGTTTTTT. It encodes CASSYPGELFF.

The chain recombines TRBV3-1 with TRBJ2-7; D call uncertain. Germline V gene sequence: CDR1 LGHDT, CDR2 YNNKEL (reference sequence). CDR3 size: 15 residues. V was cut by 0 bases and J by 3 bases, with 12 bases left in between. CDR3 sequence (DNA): TGTGCCAGCAGCCAAGATGTAGTCGACCTCTACGAGCAGTACTTC. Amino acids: CASSQDVVDLYEQYF.

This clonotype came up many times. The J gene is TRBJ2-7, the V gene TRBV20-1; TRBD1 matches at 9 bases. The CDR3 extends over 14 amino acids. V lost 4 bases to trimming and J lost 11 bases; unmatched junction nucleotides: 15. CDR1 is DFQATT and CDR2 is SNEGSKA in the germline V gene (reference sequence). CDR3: CSAMGLWGQGVEYF. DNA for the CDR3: TGCAGTGCTATGGGCTTGTGGGGACAGGGTGTCGAGTACTTC.

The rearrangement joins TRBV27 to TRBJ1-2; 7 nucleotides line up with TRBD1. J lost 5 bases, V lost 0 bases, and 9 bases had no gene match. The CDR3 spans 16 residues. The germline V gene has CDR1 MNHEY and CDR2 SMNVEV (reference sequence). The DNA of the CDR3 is TGTGCCAGCAGTTTATCGTCCCAGGGGGGTTTGTATGGCTACACCTTC. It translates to CASSLSSQGGLYGYTF.

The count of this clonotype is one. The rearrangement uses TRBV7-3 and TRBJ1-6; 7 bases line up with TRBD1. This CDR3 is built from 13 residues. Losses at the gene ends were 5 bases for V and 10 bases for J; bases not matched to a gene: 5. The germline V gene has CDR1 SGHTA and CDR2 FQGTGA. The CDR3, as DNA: TGTGCCAGCAGCATCACAGGGGCCTCACCCCTCCACTTT. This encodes CASSITGASPLHF.

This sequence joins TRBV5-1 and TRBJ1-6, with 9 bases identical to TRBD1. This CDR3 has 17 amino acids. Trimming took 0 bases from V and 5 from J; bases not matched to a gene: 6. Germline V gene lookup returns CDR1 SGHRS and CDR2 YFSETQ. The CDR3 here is CASSLAWDRVNNSPLHF. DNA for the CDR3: TGCGCCAGCAGCTTGGCCTGGGACAGGGTGAATAATTCACCCCTCCACTTT.

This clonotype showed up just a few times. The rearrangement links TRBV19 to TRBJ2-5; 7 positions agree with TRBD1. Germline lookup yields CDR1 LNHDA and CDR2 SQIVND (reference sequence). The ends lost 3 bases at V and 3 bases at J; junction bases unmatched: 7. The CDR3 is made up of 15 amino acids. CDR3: CASSIFPQGEETQYF. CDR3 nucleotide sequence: TGTGCCAGTAGTATTTTTCCCCAGGGGGAAGAGACCCAGTACTTC.

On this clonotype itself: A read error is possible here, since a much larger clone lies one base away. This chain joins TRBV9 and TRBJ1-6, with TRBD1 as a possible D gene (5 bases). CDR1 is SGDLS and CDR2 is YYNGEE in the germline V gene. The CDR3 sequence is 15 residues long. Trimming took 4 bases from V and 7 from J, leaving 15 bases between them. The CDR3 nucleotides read TGTGCCAGCAGCCCCGGAGGAGGGGAAAATTCACCCCTCCACTTT. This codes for CASSPGGGENSPLHF.

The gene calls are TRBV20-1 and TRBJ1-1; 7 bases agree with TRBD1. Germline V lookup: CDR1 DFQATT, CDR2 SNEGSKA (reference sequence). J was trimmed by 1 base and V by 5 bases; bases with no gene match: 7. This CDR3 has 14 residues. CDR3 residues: CSARGGGGNTEAFF. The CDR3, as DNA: TGCAGTGCTCGAGGGGGCGGGGGGAACACTGAAGCTTTCTTT.

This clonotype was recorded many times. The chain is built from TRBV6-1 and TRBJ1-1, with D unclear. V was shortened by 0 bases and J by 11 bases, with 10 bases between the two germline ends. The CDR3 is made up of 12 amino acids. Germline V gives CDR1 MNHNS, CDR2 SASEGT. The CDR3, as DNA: TGTGCCAGCAGTGAAGCTGAGGGCACGGCTTTCTTT. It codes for CASSEAEGTAFF.

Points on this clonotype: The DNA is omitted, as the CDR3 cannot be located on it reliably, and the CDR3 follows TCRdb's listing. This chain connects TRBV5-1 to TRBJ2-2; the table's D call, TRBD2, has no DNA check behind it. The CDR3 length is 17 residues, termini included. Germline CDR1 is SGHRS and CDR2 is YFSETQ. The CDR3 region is CASSQDLVAGGSGELFF.

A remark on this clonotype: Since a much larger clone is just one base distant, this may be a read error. This CDR3 is CSAVPSGRGAYEQYF. The CDR3 DNA reads TGCAGTGCTGTTCCTAGCGGGAGGGGGGCCTACGAGCAGTACTTC. The V and J genes are TRBV20-1 and TRBJ2-7; 12 bases match TRBD2. V trimming: 5 bases; J trimming: 2 bases; junction bases outside the gene matches: 7. Germline CDR1 and CDR2: DFQATT and SNEGSKA (reference sequence). This CDR3 contains 15 residues.

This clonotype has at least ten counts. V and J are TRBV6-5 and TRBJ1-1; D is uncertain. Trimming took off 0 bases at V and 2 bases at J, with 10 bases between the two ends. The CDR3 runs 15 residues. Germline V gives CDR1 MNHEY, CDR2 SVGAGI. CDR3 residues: CASSYSGSLNTEAFF. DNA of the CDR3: TGTGCCAGCAGTTACTCAGGAAGTCTTAACACTGAAGCTTTCTTT.

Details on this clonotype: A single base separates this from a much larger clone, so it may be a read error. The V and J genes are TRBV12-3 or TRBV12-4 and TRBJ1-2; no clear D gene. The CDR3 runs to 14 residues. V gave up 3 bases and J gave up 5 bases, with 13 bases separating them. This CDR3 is CASSFRLCEYGYTF. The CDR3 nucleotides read TGTGCCAGCAGTTTTAGGTTGTGCGAATATGGCTACACCTTC.

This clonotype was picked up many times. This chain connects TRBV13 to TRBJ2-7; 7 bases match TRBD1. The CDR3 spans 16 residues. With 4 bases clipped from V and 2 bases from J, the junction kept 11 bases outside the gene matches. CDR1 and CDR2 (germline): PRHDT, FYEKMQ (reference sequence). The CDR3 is CASSSSPGQATYEQYF. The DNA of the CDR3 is TGTGCCAGCAGCTCTTCACCCGGACAGGCAACCTACGAGCAGTACTTC.

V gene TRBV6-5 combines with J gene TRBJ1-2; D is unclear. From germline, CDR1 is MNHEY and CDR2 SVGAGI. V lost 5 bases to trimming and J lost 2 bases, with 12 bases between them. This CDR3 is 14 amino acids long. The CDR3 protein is CASSPRSSNYGYTF. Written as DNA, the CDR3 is TGTGCCAGCAGTCCGCGGAGCAGCAACTATGGCTACACCTTC.

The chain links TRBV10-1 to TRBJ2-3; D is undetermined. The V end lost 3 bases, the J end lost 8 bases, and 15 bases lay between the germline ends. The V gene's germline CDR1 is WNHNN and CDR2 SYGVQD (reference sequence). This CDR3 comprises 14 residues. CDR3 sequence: CASSDRSDGGTQYF. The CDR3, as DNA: TGCGCCAGCAGTGATCGATCCGATGGCGGTACGCAGTATTTT.

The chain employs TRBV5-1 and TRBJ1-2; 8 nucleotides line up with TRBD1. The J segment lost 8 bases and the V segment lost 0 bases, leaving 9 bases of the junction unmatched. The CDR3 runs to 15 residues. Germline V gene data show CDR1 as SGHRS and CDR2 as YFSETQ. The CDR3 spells CASSLDRIQGGGYTF. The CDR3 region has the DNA TGCGCCAGCAGCTTGGACCGGATACAGGGGGGAGGCTACACCTTC.

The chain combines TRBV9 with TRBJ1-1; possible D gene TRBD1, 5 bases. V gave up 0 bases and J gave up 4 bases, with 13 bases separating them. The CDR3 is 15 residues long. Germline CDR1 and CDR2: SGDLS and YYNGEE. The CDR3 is CASSVERDGATEAFF. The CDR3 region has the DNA TGTGCCAGCAGCGTAGAAAGGGATGGGGCCACTGAAGCTTTCTTT.

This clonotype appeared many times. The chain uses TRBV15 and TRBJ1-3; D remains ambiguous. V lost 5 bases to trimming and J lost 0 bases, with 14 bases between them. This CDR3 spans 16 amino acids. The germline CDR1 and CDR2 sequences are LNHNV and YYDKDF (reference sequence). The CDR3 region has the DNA TGTGCCACCAGCCCGGGATTTAAAGCCTCTGGAAACACCATATATTTT. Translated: CATSPGFKASGNTIYF.

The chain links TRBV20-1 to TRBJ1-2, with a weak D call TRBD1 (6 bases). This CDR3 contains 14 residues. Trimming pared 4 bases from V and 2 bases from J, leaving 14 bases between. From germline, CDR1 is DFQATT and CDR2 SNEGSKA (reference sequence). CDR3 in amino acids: CSAMDNQGNYGYTF. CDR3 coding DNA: TGCAGTGCTATGGATAACCAGGGGAACTATGGCTACACCTTC.